These 15 T cell receptor beta chains came from one sample sequenced in a study of tissue T cells after allogeneic stem cell transplantation. Generated by immunoSEQ multiplex PCR, the TCRdb table keeps only in-frame clones and is missing some. The profile shows several thousand clones, more than 70% of them singletons. Adult allogeneic hematopoietic cell transplant recipients with steroid-refractory graft-versus-host disease were prospectively enrolled for research autopsy. The specimen was esophageal tissue, collected at autopsy. These TCRs come from a male patient older than 55 with steroid-refractory graft-versus-host disease after an allogeneic stem cell transplant. Some T cells could come from the graft donor.

This clone qualifies as medium-sized. This rearrangement joins TRBV2 to TRBJ2-3; weak D call: TRBD1 (5 bases). Germline V gives CDR1 SNHLY, CDR2 FYNNEI. The CDR3 is 12 residues long. Deletions cut 6 bases from V and 4 bases from J, with 8 bases between. CDR3 coding DNA: TGTGCCAGCAGGACAGAGGCAGATACGCAGTATTTT. Encoded protein: CASRTEADTQYF. The whole variable domain, remainder taken from reference TRBV2 and TRBJ2-3, is EPEVTQTPSHQVTQMGQEVILRCVPISNHLYFYWYRQILGQKVEFLVSFYNNEISEKSEIFDDQFSVERPDGSNFTLKIRSTKLEDSAMYFCASRTEADTQYFGPGTRLTVL.

The J gene is TRBJ2-2, the V gene TRBV28; D is perhaps TRBD2 (5 bases). CDR1 MDHEN and CDR2 SYDVKM come from the germline V gene. CDR3 size: 15 residues. The V end lost 7 bases, the J end lost 4 bases, and 16 bases lay between the germline ends. The CDR3, as DNA: TGTGCCAGCAAGTGGGTCGCCCGGGGCACCGGGGAGCTGTTTTTT. It specifies CASKWVARGTGELFF. Full variable domain (outside the CDR3, taken from reference TRBV28 and TRBJ2-2): DVKVTQSSRYLVKRTGEKVFLECVQDMDHENMFWYRQDPGLGLRLIYFSYDVKMKEKGDIPEGYSVSREKKERFSLILESASTNQTSMYLCASKWVARGTGELFFGEGSRLTVL.

J is TRBJ2-7 and V is TRBV30; possible D gene TRBD2, 7 bases. This CDR3 contains 13 residues. The V end was cut by 7 bases, the J end by 0 bases, with 13 bases between. Germline lookup yields CDR1 GTSNPN and CDR2 SVGIG (reference sequence). CDR3 loop: CAFRGGLSYEQYF. In nucleotides, the CDR3 is TGTGCCTTTAGGGGGGGCCTCTCCTACGAGCAGTACTTC.

The V and J genes are TRBV19 and TRBJ1-5; D possibly corresponds to TRBD1 (6 bases). The CDR3 spans 16 residues. From germline, CDR1 is LNHDA and CDR2 SQIVND (reference sequence). V was trimmed by 6 bases and J by 5 bases, leaving 20 bases between them. CDR3 protein: CASRVLTRGEDQPQHF. CDR3 nucleotides: TGTGCCAGTAGGGTCCTCACTAGGGGGGAAGATCAGCCCCAGCATTTT.

V and J are TRBV19 and TRBJ2-7; 7 bases match TRBD1. The CDR3 is made up of 17 amino acids. Germline lookup yields CDR1 LNHDA and CDR2 SQIVND (reference sequence). J was trimmed by 7 bases and V by 4 bases; bases with no gene match: 19. In DNA, the CDR3 is TGTGCCAGTAGTAATTGGGACAGTCTAAGCAGCTCGGGTGAGCAGTACTTC. Translating gives CASSNWDSLSSSGEQYF.

The rearrangement joins TRBV12-3 or TRBV12-4 to TRBJ2-7; D might be TRBD1 (6 bases). Trimming pared 4 bases from V and 10 bases from J, leaving 14 bases between. The CDR3 consists of 12 residues. CDR3 sequence reads: CASSSLSDRQYF. For the CDR3, the DNA is TGTGCCAGCAGTTCTCTGTCGGACAGACAGTACTTC.

The V and J genes are TRBV7-2 and TRBJ2-7; tentative D call: TRBD2 (7 bases). Germline loops: CDR1 SGHTA, CDR2 FQGNSA. The CDR3 runs 15 residues. Trimming removed 1 base at V and 2 bases at J, with 12 bases between. The DNA of the CDR3 is TGTGCCAGCAGCTTAGGGGGGGGCAGGGCCTACGAGCAGTACTTC. It encodes CASSLGGGRAYEQYF.

V is TRBV14 and J is TRBJ2-7; D may be TRBD1 or TRBD2 (6 bases each). CDR1 is SGHDN and CDR2 is FVKESK in the germline V gene. Trimming shortened V by 4 bases and J by 4 bases, and 20 bases separated the two germline ends. The CDR3 extends over 16 amino acids. This CDR3 is CASSPSGGYRVYEQYF. CDR3 in DNA: TGTGCCAGCAGCCCATCCGGGGGTTACAGGGTTTACGAGCAGTACTTC. The whole variable domain, remainder taken from reference TRBV14 and TRBJ2-7, is EAGVTQFPSHSVIEKGQTVTLRCDPISGHDNLYWYRRVMGKEIKFLLHFVKESKQDESGMPNNRFLAERTGGTYSTLKVQPAELEDSGVYFCASSPSGGYRVYEQYFGPGTRLTVT.

A single count supports this clone. The rearrangement uses TRBV6-6 and TRBJ2-2; weak D call: TRBD1 (6 bases). V shed 2 bases and J shed 5 bases, with 9 bases lying between them. The germline V gene has CDR1 MNHNY and CDR2 SVGAGI (reference sequence). CDR3 size: 14 residues. DNA of the CDR3: TGTGCCAGCAGTTACACACAGGGAACCGGGGAGCTGTTTTTT. This gives the protein CASSYTQGTGELFF.

This clone was seen only once. The chain employs TRBV19 and TRBJ2-6; D not certain. V was cut by 5 bases and J by 1 base, with 15 bases left in between. This CDR3 contains 17 residues. Germline V gene data show CDR1 as LNHDA and CDR2 as SQIVND (reference sequence). The CDR3 here is CASSLLRATSGANVLTF. CDR3 coding DNA: TGTGCCAGTAGTTTGTTAAGGGCAACGTCTGGGGCCAACGTCCTGACTTTC.

This clone was seen a few times. The chain has TRBV19 and TRBJ1-5, with D tentatively TRBD1 (5 bases). The CDR3 runs to 15 residues. Looked up from germline, CDR1 is LNHDA and CDR2 is SQIVND (reference sequence). Trimming took 7 bases from V and 2 from J, leaving 15 bases between them. The chain's CDR3 is CASTGRVNGNQPQHF. The CDR3 bases are TGTGCCAGTACGGGCAGGGTGAACGGCAATCAGCCCCAGCATTTT.

V and J are TRBV30 and TRBJ2-4, with D perhaps assigned TRBD1 or TRBD2 (5 bases each). The CDR3 covers 15 residues. V was trimmed by 4 bases and J by 0 bases, leaving 13 bases between them. CDR1 GTSNPN and CDR2 SVGIG come from the germline V gene (reference sequence). The CDR3 nucleotides are TGTGCCTGGAAGGGACGCCTTTTAGCCAAAAACATTCAGTACTTC. Protein sequence: CAWKGRLLAKNIQYF.

The V and J genes are TRBV15 and TRBJ2-2; 11 nucleotides match TRBD2. V trimming: 0 bases; J trimming: 3 bases; junction bases outside the gene matches: 9. CDR3 size: 19 residues. Germline CDR1 is LNHNV and CDR2 is YYDKDF (reference sequence). The CDR3 here is CATSRELRPSGGYTGELFF. DNA of the CDR3: TGTGCCACCAGCAGAGAGCTCCGGCCTAGCGGGGGGTACACCGGGGAGCTGTTTTTT.

The rearrangement uses TRBV11-3 and TRBJ2-1; no firm D call. V was cut by 5 bases and J by 5 bases, with 7 bases left in between. This CDR3 contains 12 residues. Germline V gives CDR1 SGHNT, CDR2 YENEEA. The CDR3 is CASSTQDNEQFF. The CDR3 DNA reads as TGTGCCAGCAGCACGCAGGACAATGAGCAGTTCTTC. Filled out from reference TRBV11-3 and TRBJ2-1, the complete variable domain reads EAGVVQSPRYKIIEKKQPVAFWCNPISGHNTLYWYLQNLGQGPELLIRYENEEAVDDSQLPKDRFSAERLKGVDSTLKIQPAELGDSAVYLCASSTQDNEQFFGPGTRLTVL.

The chain combines TRBV28 with TRBJ1-2; TRBD1 might be the D (5 bases). Trimming cost V 5 bases and J 0 bases, with 13 bases left between them. From germline, CDR1 is MDHEN and CDR2 SYDVKM. The length of the CDR3 is 15 residues. The CDR3: CASSGPDNANYGYTF. The CDR3 DNA is TGTGCCAGCAGTGGCCCGGACAACGCTAACTATGGCTACACCTTC.